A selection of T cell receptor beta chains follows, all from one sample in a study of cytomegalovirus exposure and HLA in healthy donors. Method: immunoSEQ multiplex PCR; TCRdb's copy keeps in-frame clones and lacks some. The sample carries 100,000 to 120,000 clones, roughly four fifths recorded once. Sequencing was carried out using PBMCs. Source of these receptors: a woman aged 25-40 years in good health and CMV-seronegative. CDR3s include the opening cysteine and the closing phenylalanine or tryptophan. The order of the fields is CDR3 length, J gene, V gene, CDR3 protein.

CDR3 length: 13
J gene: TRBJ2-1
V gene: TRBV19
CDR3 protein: CASSSGHNNEQFF

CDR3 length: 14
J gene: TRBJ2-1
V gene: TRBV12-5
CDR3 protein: CASGLGGPYNEQFF

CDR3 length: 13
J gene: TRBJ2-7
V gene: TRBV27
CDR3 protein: CASSRGFSREQYF

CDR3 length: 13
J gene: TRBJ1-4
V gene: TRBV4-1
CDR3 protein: CASSQYQDEKLFF

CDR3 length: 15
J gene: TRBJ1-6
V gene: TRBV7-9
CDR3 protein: CASSLLGQGNSPLHF

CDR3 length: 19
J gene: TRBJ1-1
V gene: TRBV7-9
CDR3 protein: CASSSDPVLIMGGNTEAFF

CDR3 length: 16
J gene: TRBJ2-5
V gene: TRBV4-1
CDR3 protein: CASSQSPRGASETQYF

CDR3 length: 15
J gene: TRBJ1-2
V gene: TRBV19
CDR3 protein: CASSNRQGANYGYTF

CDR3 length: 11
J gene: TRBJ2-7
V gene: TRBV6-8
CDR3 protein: CASNDSYEQYF

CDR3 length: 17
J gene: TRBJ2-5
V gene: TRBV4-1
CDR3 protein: CASSQGLSGRSEETQYF

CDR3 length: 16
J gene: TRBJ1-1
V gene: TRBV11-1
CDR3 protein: CASSLDGWGLNTEAFF

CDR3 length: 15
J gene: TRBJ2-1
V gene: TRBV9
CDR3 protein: CASSVDRGLYNEQFF

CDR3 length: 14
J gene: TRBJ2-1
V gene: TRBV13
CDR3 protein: CASCALAGVSEQFF

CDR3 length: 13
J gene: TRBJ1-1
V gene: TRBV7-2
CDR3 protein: CASSPARATEAFF

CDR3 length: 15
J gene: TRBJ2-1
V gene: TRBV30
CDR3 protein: CAWEKPLSGGNEQFF

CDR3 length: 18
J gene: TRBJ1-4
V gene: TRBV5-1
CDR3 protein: CASSREDRGSSTNEKLFF

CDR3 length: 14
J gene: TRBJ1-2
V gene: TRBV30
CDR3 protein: CAWETDRADYGYTF

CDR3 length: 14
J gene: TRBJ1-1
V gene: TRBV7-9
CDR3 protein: CASSLTGGYTEAFF

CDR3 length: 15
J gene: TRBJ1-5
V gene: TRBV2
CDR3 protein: CASTIGQEGPSPQHF

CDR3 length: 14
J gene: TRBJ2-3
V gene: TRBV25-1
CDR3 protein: CASSEQGPTDTQYF

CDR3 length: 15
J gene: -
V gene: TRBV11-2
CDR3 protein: CASSLEAGVIYEQYF

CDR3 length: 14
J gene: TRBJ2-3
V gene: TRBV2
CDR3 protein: CASRPSGRTDTQYF

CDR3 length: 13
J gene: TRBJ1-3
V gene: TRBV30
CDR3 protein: CAWNRNSGNTIYF

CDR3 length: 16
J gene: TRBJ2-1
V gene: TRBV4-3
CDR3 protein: CASSQDSTSGGNEQFF

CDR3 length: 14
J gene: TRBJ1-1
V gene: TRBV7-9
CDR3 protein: CASSLSGQGVEAFF

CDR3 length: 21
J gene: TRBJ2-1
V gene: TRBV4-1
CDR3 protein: CASSQLRDSIKRGSSYNEQFF

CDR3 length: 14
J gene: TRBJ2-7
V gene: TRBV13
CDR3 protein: CASSLGDGWNEQYF

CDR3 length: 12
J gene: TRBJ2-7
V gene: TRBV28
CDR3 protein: CASSLSGYEQYF

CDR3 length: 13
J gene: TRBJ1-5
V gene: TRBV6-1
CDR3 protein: CASSRGWDQPQHF

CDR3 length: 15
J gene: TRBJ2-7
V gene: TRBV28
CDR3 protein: CASSIMTGVVNEQYF

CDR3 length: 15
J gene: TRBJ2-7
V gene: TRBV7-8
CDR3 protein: CASSLLRIKHYEQYF

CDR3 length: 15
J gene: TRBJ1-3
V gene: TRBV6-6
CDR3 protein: CASAKQASSGNTIYF

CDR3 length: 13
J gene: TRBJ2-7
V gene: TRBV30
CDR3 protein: CAWAPGLYYEQYF

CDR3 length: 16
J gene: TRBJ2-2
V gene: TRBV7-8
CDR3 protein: CASSLTGTGASGELFF

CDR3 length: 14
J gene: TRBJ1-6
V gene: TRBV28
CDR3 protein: CASKLSGGNSPLHF

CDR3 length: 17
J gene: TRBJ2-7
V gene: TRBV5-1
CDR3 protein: CASSLVRDSGNTYEQYF

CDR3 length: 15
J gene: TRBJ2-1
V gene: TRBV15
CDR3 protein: CASPLLAGLNNEQFF

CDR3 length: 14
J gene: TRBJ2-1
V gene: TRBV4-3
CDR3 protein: CASSLDRGQDEQFF

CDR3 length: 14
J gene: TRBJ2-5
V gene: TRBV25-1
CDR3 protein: CASSVGGIQETQYF

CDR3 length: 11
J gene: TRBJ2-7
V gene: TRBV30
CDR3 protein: CAGGTVYEQYF

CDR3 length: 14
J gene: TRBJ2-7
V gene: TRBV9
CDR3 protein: CASSPSGGRYEQYF

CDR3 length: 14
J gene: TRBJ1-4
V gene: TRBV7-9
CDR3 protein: CASSLTTGNEKLFF

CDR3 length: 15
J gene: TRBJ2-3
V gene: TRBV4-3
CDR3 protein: CASSQDKAGGDTQYF

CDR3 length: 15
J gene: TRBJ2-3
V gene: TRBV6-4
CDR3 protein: CASSKTSGATDTQYF

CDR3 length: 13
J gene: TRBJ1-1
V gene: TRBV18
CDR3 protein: CASSKDTNTEAFF

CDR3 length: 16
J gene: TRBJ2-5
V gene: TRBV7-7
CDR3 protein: CASSPRLAGGKETQYF

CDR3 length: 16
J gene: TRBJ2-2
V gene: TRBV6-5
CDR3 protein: CASSYLRGQGTGELFF

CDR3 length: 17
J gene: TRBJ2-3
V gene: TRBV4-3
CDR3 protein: CASSPVRAGVATDTQYF

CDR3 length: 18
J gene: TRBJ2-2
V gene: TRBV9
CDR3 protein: CASSSTLAGGPGTGELFF

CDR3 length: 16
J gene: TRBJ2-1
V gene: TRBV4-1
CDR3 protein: CASSQPLPAGANEQFF

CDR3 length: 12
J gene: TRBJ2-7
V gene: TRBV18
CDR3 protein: CASSPDSSEQYF